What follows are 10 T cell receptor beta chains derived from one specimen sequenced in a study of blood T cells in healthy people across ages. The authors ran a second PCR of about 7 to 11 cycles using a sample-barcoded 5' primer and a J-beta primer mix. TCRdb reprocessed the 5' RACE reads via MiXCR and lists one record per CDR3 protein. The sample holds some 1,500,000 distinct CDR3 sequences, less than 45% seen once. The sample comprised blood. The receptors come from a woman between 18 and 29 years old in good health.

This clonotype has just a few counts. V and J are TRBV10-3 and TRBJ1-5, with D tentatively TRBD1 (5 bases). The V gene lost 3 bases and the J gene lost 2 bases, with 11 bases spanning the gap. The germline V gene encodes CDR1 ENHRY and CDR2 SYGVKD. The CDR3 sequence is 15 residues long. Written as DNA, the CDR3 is TGTGCCATCAGTGATCCCAGGGCAGGCAATCAGCCCCAGCATTTT. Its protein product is CAISDPRAGNQPQHF.

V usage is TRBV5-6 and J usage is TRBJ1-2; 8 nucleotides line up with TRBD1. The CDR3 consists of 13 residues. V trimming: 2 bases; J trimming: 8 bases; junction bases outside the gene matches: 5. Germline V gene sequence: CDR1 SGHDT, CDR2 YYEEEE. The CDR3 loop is CASSFVAGGGYTF. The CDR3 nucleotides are TGTGCCAGCAGCTTCGTGGCAGGGGGCGGCTACACCTTC.

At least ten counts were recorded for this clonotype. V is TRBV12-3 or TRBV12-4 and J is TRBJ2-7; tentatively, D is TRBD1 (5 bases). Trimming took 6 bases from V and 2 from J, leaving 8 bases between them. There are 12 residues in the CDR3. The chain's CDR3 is CASSSDTYEQYF. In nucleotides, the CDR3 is TGTGCCAGCAGCTCGGACACCTACGAGCAGTACTTC.

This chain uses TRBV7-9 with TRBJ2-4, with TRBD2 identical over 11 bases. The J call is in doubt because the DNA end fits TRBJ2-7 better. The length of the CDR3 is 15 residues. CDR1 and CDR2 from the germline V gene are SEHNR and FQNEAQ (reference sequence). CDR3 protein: CASSATSGGTHEQYF. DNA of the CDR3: TGTGCCAGCAGCGCAACTAGCGGGGGCACCCACGAGCAGTACTTC.

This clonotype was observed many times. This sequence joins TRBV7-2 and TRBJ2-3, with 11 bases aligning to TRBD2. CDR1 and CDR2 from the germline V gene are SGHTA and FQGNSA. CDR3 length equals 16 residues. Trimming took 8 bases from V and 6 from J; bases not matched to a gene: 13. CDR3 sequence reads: CASSWTSGSQVDTQYF. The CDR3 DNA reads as TGTGCCAGCTCCTGGACTAGCGGGTCCCAGGTTGATACGCAGTATTTT.

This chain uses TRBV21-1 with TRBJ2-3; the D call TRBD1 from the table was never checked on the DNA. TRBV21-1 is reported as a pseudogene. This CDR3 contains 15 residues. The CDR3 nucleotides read TGTGCCAGCAGCAATTCTGCAGGGAGCACAGATACGCAGTATTTT. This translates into CASSNSAGSTDTQYF.

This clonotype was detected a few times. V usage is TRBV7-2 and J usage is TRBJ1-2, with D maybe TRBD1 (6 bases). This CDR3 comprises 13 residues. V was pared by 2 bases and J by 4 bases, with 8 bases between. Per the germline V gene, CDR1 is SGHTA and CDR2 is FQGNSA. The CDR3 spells CASSLKGVYGYTF. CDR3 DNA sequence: TGTGCCAGCAGCTTAAAGGGGGTCTATGGCTACACCTTC.

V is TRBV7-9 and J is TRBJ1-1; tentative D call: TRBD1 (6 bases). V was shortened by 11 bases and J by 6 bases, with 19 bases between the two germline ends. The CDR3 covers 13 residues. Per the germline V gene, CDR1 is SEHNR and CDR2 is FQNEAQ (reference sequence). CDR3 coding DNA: TGTGCCGTCACCCGCGGGGGCCCTTCTGAAGCTTTCTTT. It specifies CAVTRGGPSEAFF.

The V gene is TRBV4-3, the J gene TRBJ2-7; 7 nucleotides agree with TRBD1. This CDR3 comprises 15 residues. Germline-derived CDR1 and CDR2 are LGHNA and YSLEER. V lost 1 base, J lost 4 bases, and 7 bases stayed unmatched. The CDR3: CASSQVDRVEYEQYF. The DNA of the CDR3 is TGCGCCAGCAGCCAAGTTGACAGGGTTGAGTACGAGCAGTACTTC.

The CDR3 DNA reads TGTGCCAGCAGCGCCGCAGCTTGCGAGCAGTACTTC. Translation gives CASSAAACEQYF. J is TRBJ2-7 and V is TRBV21-1. TRBV21-1 is deemed a pseudogene. CDR3 size: 12 residues.